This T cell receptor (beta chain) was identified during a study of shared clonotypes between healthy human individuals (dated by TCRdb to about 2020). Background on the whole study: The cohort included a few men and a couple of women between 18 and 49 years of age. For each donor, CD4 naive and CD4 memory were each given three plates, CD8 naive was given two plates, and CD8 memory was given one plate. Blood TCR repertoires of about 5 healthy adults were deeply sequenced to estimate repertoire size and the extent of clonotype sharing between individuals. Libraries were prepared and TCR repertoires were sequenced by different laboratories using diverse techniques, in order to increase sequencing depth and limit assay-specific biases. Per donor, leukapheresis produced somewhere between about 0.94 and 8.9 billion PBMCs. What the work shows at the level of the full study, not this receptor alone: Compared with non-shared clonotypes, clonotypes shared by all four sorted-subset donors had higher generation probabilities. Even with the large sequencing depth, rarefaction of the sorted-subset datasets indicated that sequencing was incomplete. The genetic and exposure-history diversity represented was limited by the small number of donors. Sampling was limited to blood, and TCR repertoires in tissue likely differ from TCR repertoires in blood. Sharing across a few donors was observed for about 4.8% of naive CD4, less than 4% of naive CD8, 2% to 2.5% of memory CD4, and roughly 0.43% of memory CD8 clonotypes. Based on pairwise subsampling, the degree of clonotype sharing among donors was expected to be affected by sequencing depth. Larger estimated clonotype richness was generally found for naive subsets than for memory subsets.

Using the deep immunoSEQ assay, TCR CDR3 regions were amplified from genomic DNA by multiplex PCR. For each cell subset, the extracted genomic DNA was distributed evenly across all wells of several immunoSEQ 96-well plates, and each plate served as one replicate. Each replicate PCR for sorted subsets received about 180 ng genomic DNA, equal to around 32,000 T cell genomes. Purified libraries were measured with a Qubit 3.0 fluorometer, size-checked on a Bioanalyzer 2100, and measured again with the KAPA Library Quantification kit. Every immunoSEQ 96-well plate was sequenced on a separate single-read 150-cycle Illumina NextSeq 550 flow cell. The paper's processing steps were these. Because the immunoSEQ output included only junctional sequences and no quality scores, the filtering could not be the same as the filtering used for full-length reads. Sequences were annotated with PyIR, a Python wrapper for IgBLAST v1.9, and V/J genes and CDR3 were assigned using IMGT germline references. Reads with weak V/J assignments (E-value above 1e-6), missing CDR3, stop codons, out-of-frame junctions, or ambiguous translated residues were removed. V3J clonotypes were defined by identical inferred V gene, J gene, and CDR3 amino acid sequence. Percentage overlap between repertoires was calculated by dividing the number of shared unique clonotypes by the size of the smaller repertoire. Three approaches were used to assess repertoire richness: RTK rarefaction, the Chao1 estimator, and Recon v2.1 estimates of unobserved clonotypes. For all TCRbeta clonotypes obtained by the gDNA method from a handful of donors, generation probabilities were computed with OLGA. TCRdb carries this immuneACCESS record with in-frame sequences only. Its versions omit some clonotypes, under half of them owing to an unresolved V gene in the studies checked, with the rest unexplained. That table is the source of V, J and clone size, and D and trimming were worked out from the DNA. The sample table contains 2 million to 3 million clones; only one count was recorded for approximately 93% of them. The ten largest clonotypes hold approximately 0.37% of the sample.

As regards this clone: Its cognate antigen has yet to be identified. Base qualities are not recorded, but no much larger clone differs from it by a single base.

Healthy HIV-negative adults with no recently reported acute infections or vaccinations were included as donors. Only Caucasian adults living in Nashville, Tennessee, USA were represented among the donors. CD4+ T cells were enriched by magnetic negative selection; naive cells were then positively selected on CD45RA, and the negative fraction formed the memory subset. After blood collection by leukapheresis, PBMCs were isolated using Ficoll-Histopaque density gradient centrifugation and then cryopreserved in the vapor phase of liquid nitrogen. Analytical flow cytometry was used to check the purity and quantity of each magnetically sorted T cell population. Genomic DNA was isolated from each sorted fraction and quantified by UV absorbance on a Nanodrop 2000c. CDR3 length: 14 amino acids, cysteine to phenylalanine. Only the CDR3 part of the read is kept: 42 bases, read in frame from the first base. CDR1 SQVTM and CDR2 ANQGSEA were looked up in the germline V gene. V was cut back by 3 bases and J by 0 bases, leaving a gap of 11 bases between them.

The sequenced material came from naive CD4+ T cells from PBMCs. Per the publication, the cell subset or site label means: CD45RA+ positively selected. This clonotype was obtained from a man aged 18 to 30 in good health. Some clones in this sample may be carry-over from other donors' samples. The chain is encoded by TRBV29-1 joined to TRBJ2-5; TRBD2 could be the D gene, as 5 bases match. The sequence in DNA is TGCAGCGTTGAGGCTGGAGCGGACCAAGAGACCCAGTACTTC. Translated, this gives CSVEAGADQETQYF.